This T cell receptor (beta chain) was retrieved from a study of response to subunit inactivated influenza vaccine. This CDR3 is built from 13 residues. Per germline, CDR1 SGHTA and CDR2 FQGNSA. V was cut by 2 bases and J by 5 bases, with 9 bases left in between. Concerning this clonotype itself: The antigen is not known.

A single record per CDR3 protein comes from TCRdb applying MiXCR to the RT-PCR reads. Of around 790,000 distinct CDR3 sequences detected, about 20% appear once; the ten largest clones hold roughly 10%. The study's findings and limits: The authors proposed limited new T cell recruitment per seasonal influenza vaccination.

This chain links TRBV7-2 with TRBJ2-5; no firm D call. The source material was PBMCs from blood, sampled 4 to 6 days after vaccination. The sequence was obtained from a man aged 50-59 years who received an inactivated influenza vaccine. This CDR3 is CASSLLNGETQYF. CDR3 nucleotide sequence: TGTGCCAGCAGCTTACTCAACGGGGAGACCCAGTACTTC.